This T cell receptor beta chain derives from a study of blood T cells in healthy people across ages. The study's findings and limits: Across samples, TCR beta diversity tracked strongly with naive T cell percentage.

In the case of this clonotype: What it binds is unknown. A junction boundary mismatches the germline segment, possibly from a read error.

The germline CDR1 and CDR2 sequences are GTSNPN and SVGIG (reference sequence). This CDR3 region has 13 residues. Using a J-beta primer mix together with a sample-barcoded 5' primer, a second PCR was run for about 6 to 11 cycles. TCRdb recomputed calls from the 5' RACE reads with MiXCR, one row per CDR3 protein. The data hold hundreds of thousands of distinct CDR3 sequences, with roughly 60% observed a single time. Sequencing was carried out using blood. The chain couples TRBV30 to TRBJ2-4; perhaps TRBD1 as D (6 bases). The receptor was derived from a man younger than 40 in good health. CDR3 nucleotides: TGTGCCTGGAGCGTCTTTGGGGACAACATTCCGTACTTC. Amino acid sequence: CAWSVFGDNIPYF.